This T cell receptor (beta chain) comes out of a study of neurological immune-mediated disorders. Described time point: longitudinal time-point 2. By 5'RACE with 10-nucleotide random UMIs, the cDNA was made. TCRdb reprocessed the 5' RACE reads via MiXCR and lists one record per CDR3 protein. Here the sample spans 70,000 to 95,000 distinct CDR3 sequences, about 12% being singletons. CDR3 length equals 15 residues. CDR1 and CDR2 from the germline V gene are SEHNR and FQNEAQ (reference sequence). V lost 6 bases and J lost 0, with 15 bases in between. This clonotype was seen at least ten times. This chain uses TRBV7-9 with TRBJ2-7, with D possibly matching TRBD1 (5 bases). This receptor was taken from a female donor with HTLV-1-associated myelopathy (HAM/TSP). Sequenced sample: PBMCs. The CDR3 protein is CASRRSYRGSYEQYF. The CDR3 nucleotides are TGTGCCAGCAGACGATCTTATAGGGGCTCCTACGAGCAGTACTTC.